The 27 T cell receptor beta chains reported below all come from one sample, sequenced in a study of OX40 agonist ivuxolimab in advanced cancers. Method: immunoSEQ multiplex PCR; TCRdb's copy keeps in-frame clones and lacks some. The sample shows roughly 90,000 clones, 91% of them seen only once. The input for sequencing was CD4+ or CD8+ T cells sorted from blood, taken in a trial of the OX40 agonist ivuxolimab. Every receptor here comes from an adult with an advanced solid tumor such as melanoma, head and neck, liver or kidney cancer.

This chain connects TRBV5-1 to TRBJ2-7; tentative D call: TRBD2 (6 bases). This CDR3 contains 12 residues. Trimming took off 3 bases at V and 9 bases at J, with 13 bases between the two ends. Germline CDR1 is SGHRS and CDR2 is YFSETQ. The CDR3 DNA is TGCGCCAGCAGCTCCCTTGGGGAGGCGCAGTACTTC. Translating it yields CASSSLGEAQYF.

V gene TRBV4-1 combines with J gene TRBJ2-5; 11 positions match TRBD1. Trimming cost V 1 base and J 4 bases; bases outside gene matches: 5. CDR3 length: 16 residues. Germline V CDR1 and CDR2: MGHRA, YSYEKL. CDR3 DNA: TGCGCCAGCAGCCAAGTCAGGGGACAGGGGGTAGAGACCCAGTACTTC. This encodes CASSQVRGQGVETQYF.

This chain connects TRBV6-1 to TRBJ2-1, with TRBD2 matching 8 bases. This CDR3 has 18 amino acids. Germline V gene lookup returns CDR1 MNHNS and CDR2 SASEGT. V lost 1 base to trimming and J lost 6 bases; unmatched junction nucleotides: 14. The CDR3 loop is CASSEELVPGLGSNEQFF. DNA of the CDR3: TGTGCCAGCAGTGAAGAATTGGTTCCGGGACTAGGAAGCAATGAGCAGTTCTTC.

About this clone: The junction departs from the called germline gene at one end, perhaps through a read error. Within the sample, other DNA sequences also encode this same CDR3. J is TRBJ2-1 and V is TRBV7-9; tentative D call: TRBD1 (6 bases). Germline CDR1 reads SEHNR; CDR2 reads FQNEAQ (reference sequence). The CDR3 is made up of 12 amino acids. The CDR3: CASSLGGREQFF. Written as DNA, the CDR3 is TGTGCCAGCAGTTTAGGGGGACGTGAGCAGTTCTTC. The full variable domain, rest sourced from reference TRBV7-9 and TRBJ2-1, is DTGVSQNPRHKITKRGQNVTFRCDPISEHNRLYWYRQTLGQGPEFLTYFQNEAQLEKSRLLSDRFSAERPKGSFSTLEIQRTEQGDSAMYLCASSLGGREQFFGPGTRLTVL.

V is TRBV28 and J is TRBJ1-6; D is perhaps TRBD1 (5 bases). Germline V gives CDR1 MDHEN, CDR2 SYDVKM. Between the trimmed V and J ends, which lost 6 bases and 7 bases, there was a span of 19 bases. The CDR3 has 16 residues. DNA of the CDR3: TGTGCCAGCAGCGACCGCGGGAGGGAGGGGAATTCACCCCTCCACTTT. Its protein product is CASSDRGREGNSPLHF.

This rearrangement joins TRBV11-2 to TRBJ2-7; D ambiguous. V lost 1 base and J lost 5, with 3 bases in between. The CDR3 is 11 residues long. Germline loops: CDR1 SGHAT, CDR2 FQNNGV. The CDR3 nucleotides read TGTGCCAGCAGCTTAGTGGACGAGCAGTACTTC. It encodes CASSLVDEQYF.

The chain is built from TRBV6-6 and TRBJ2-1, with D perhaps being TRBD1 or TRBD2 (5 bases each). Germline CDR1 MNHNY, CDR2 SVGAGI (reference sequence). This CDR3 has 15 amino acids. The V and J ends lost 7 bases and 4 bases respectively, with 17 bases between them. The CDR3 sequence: CASTGTGADYNEQFF. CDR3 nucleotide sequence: TGTGCCAGCACCGGGACCGGGGCAGATTACAATGAGCAGTTCTTC.

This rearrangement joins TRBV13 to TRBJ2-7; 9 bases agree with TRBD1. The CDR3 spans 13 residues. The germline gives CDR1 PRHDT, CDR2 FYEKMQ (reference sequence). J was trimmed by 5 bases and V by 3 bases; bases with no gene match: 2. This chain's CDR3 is CASSLGQGDEQYF. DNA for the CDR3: TGTGCCAGCAGCTTGGGACAGGGTGACGAGCAGTACTTC.

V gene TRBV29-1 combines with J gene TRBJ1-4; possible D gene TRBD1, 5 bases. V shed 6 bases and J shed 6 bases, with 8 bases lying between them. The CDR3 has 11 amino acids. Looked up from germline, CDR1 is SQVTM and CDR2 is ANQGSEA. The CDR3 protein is CSVDIDEKLFF. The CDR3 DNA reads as TGCAGCGTGGACATCGATGAAAAACTGTTTTTT.

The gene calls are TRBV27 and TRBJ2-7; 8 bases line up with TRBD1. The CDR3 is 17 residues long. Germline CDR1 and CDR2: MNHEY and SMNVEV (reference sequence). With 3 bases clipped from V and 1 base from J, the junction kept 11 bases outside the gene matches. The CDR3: CASSFSPRGHGSYEQYF. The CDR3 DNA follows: TGTGCCAGCAGTTTTTCGCCCAGGGGGCACGGGTCCTACGAGCAGTACTTC.

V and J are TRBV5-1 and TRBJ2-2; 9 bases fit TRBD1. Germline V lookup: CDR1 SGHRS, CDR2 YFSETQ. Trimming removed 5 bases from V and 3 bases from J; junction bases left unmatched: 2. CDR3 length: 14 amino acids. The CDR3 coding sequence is TGCGCCAGCAGAGGGACAGGGCACACCGGGGAGCTGTTTTTT. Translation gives CASRGTGHTGELFF.

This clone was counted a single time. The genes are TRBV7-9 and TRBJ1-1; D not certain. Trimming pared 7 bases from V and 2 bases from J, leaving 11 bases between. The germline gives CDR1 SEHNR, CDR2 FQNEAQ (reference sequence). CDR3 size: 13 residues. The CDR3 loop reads CASNPTLNTEAFF. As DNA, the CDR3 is TGTGCCAGCAATCCGACACTTAACACTGAAGCTTTCTTT.

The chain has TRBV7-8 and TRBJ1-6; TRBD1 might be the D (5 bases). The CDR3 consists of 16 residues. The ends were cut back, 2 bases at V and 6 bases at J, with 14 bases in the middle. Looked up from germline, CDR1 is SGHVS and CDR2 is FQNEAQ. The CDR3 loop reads CASSLPSGTGNSPLHF. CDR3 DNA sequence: TGTGCCAGCAGCTTACCGTCCGGGACCGGTAATTCACCCCTCCACTTT.

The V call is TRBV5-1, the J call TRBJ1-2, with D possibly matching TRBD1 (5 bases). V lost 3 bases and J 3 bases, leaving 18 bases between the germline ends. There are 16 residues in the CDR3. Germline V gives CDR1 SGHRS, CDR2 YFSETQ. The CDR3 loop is CASSSPGRISDYGYTF. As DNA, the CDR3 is TGCGCCAGCAGCTCCCCAGGGAGGATAAGTGACTATGGCTACACCTTC.

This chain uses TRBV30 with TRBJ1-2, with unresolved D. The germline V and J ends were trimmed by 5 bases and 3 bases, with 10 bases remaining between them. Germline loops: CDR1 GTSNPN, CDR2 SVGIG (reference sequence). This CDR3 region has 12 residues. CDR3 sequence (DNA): TGTGCCTGGGGGTACCGGGACTATGGCTACACCTTC. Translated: CAWGYRDYGYTF. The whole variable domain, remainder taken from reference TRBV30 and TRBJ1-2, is SQTIHQWPATLVQPVGSPLSLECTVEGTSNPNLYWYRQAAGRGLQLLFYSVGIGQISSEVPQNLSASRPQDRQFILSSKKLLLSDSGFYLCAWGYRDYGYTFGSGTRLTVV.

The CDR3 DNA sequence: TGTGCCATCAGGAGGGAGGAGAACACTGAAGCTTTCTTT. Translated, it gives CAIRREENTEAFF. This chain joins TRBV10-3 and TRBJ1-1; D is unclear. The germline V gene has CDR1 ENHRY and CDR2 SYGVKD. The CDR3 totals 13 residues. The V end lost 6 bases, the J end lost 1 base, and 9 bases lay between the germline ends.

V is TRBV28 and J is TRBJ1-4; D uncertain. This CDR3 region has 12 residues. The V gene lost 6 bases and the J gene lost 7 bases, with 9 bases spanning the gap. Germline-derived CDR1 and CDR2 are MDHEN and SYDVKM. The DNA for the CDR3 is TGTGCCAGCAGAGACGCAGGTGAAAAACTGTTTTTT. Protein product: CASRDAGEKLFF. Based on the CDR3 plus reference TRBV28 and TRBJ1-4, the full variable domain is DVKVTQSSRYLVKRTGEKVFLECVQDMDHENMFWYRQDPGLGLRLIYFSYDVKMKEKGDIPEGYSVSREKKERFSLILESASTNQTSMYLCASRDAGEKLFFGSGTQLSVL.

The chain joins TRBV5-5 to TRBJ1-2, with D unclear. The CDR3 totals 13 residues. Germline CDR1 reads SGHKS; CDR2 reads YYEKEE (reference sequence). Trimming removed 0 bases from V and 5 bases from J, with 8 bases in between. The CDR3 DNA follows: TGTGCCAGCAGCTTGGAAGGACCTTATGGCTACACCTTC. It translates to CASSLEGPYGYTF.

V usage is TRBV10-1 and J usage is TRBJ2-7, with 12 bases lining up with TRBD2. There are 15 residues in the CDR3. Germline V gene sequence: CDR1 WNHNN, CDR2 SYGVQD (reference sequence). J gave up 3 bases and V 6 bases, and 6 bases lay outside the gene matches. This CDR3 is CASSRLAGGVYEQYF. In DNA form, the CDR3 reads TGCGCCAGCAGCCGGCTAGCGGGAGGGGTCTACGAGCAGTACTTC.

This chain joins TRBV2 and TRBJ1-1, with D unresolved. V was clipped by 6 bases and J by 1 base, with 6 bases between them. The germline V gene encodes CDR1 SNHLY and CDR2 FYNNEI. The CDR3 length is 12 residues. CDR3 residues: CASRSPNTEAFF. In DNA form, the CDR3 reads TGTGCCAGCAGATCACCGAACACTGAAGCTTTCTTT. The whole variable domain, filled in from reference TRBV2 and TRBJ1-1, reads EPEVTQTPSHQVTQMGQEVILRCVPISNHLYFYWYRQILGQKVEFLVSFYNNEISEKSEIFDDQFSVERPDGSNFTLKIRSTKLEDSAMYFCASRSPNTEAFFGQGTRLTVV.

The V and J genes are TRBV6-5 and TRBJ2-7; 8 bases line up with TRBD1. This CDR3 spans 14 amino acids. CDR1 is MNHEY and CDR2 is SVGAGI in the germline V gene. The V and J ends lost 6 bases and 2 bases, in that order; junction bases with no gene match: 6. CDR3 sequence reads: CASSPGTGPYEQYF. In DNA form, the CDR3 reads TGTGCCAGCAGCCCCGGGACAGGACCCTACGAGCAGTACTTC.

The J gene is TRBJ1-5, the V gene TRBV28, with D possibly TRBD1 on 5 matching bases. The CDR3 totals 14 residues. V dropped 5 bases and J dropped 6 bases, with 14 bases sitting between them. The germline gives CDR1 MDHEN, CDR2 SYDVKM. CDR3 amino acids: CASSPAGRSQPQHF. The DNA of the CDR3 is TGTGCCAGCAGTCCCGCAGGGAGATCTCAGCCCCAGCATTTT.

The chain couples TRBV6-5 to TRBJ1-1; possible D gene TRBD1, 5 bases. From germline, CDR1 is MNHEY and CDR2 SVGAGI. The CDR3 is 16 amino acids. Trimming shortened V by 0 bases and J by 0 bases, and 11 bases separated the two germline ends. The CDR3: CASSYSFGGLNTEAFF. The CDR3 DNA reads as TGTGCCAGCAGTTACTCTTTCGGGGGTCTGAACACTGAAGCTTTCTTT.

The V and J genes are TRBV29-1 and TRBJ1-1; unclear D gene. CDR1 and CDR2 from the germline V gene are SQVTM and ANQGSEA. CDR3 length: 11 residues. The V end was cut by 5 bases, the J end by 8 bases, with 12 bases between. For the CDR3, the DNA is TGCAGCGTTCGGCGAGACCGAGAAGCTTTCTTT. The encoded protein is CSVRRDREAFF.

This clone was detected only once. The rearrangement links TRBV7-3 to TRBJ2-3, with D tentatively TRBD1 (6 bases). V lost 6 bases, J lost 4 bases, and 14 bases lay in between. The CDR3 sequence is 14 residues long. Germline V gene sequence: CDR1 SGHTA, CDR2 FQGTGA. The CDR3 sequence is CASRQDSRADTQYF. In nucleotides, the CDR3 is TGTGCCAGCAGACAGGACAGCAGGGCAGATACGCAGTATTTT.

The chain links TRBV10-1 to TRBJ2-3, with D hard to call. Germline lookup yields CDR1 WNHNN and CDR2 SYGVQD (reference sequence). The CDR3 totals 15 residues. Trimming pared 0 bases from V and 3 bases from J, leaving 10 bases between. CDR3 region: CASSESIVETDTQYF. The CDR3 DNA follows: TGCGCCAGCAGTGAGTCGATTGTGGAAACAGATACGCAGTATTTT.

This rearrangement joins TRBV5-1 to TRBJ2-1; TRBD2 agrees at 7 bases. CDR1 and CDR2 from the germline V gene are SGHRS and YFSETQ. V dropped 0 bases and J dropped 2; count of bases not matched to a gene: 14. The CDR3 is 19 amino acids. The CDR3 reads CASSLAGLAVTHPYNEQFF. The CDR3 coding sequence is TGCGCCAGCAGCTTGGCGGGGCTAGCGGTAACCCACCCCTACAATGAGCAGTTCTTC.